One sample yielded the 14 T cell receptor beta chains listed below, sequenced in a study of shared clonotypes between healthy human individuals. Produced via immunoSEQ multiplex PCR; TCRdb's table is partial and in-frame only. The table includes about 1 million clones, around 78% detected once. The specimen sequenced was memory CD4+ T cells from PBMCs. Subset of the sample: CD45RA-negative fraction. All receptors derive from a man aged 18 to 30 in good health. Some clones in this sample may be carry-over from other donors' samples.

DNA for the CDR3: TGTGCCAGCAGCACGATCCAGGGGCGAGGGTCTGGAAACACCATATATTTT. Protein product: CASSTIQGRGSGNTIYF. This chain joins TRBV7-9 and TRBJ1-3; a possible D gene is TRBD1 (6 bases). V lost 5 bases and J lost 1, with 18 bases in between. The CDR3 spans 17 residues. The germline CDR1 and CDR2 sequences are SEHNR and FQNEAQ (reference sequence).

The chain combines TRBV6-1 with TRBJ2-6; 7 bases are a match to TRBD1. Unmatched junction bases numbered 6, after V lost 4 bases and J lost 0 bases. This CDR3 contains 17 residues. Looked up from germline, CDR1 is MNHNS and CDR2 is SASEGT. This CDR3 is CASSAGTALSGANVLTF. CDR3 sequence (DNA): TGTGCCAGCAGTGCCGGGACAGCCCTCTCTGGGGCCAACGTCCTGACTTTC.

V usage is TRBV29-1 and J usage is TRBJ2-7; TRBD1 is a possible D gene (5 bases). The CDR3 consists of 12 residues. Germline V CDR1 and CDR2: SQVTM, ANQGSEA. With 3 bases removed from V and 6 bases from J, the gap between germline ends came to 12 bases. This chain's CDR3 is CSVELRGSEQYF. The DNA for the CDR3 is TGCAGCGTTGAGCTAAGGGGCTCCGAGCAGTACTTC.

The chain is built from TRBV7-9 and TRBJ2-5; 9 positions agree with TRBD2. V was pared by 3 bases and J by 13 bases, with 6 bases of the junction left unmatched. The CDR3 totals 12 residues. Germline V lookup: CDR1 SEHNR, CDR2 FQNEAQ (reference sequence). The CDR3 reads CASSLAGGAPYF. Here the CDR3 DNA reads TGTGCCAGCAGCTTGGCGGGGGGGGCCCCGTACTTC.

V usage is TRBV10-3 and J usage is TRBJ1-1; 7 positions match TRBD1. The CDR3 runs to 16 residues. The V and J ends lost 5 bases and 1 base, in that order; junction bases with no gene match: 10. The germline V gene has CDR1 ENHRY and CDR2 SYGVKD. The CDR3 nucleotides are TGTGCCATCAGTTTAAAACCGGGACAGACGAACACTGAAGCTTTCTTT. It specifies CAISLKPGQTNTEAFF.

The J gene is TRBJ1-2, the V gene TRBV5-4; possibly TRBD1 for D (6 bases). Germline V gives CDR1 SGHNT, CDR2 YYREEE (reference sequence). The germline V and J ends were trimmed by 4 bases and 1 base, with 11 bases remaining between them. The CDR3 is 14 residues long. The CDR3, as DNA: TGTGCCAGCAGCCGAGGGGGGCATAACTATGGCTACACCTTC. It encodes CASSRGGHNYGYTF.

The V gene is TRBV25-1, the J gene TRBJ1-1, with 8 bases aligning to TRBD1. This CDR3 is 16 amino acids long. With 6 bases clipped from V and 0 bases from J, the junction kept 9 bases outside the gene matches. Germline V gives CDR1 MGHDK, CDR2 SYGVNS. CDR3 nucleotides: TGTGCCAGCAGCGCCTTAGGACAGGGCATGAACACTGAAGCTTTCTTT. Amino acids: CASSALGQGMNTEAFF.

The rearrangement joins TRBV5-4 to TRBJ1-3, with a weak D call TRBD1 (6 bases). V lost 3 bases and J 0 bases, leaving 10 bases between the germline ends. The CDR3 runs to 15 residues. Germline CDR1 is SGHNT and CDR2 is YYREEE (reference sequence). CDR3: CASSWGLPSGNTIYF. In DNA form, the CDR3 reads TGTGCCAGCAGCTGGGGGCTCCCCTCTGGAAACACCATATATTTT.

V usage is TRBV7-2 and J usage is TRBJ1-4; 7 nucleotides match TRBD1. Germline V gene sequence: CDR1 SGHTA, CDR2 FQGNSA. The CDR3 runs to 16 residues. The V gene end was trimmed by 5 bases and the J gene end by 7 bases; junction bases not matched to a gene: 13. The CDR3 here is CASSTRAGGGGEKLFF. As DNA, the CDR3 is TGTGCCAGCAGCACCCGAGCAGGGGGGGGAGGTGAAAAACTGTTTTTT.

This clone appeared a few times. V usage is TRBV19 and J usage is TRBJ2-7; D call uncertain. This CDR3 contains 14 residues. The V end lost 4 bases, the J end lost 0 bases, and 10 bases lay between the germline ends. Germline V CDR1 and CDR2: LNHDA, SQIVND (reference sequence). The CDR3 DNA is TGTGCCAGTAGTAGGGGTCTCAGCTCCTACGAGCAGTACTTC. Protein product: CASSRGLSSYEQYF. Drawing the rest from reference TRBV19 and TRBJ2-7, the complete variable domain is DGGITQSPKYLFRKEGQNVTLSCEQNLNHDAMYWYRQDPGQGLRLIYYSQIVNDFQKGDIAEGYSVSREKKESFPLTVTSAQKNPTAFYLCASSRGLSSYEQYFGPGTRLTVT.

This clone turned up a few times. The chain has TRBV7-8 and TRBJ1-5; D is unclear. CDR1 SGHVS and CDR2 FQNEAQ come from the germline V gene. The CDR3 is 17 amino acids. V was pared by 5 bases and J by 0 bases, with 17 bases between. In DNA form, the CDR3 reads TGTGCCAGCAGCCAAGACGGGCACCTGCGTAGCAATCAGCCCCAGCATTTT. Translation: CASSQDGHLRSNQPQHF.

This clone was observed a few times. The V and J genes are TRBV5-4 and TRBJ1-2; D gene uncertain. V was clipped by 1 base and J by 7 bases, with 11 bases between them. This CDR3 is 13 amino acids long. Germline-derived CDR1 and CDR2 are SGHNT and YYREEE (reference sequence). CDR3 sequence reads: CASSLSWQSGYTF. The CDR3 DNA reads TGTGCCAGCAGCTTGTCGTGGCAGAGTGGCTACACCTTC.

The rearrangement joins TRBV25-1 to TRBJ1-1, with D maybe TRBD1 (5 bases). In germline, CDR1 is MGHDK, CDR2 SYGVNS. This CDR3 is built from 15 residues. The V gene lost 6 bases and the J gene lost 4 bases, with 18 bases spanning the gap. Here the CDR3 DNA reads TGTGCCAGCAGGGGGTTAGGAGGGGTGAGCACTGAAGCTTTCTTT. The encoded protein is CASRGLGGVSTEAFF. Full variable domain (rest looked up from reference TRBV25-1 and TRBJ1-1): EADIYQTPRYLVIGTGKKITLECSQTMGHDKMYWYQQDPGMELHLIHYSYGVNSTEKGDLSSESTVSRIRTEHFPLTLESARPSHTSQYLCASRGLGGVSTEAFFGQGTRLTVV.

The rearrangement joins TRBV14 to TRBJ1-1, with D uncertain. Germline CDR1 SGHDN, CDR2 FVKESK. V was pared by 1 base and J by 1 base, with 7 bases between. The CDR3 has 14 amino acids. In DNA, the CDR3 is TGTGCCAGCAGCCAAGGGTCCCGGAACACTGAAGCTTTCTTT. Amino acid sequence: CASSQGSRNTEAFF.